This T cell receptor (beta chain) was sequenced for a study of CXCR3-negative and CXCR3-positive naive CD8 T cells. Comment on this clonotype: The antigen is not known.

Notes on the study in general: Naive CXCR3-positive and CXCR3-negative cells shared similar TRBV-TRBJ usage, unlike memory cells. TRB CDR3s of CXCR3-positive naive cells were more hydrophobic than those of CXCR3-negative naive cells. Diversity ran similarly high across both naive subsets but far lower in memory CD8+ cells.

Every subset of CD8+ T cells was sorted in triplicate at hundreds of thousands of cells each. Naive CD8+ T cells carried a CD45RO-CCR7+CD27+CD95- phenotype. CDR1 SEHNR and CDR2 FQNEAQ come from the germline V gene (reference sequence). This CDR3 is built from 12 residues. Via 5' RACE with UMI labels, TRB cDNA libraries were prepared. Reprocessing the 5' RACE reads, TCRdb reports a single entry for every CDR3 protein and omits DNA. The sample table sets out about 98,000 distinct CDR3 sequences. The V and J genes are TRBV7-9 and TRBJ2-7. The sequenced sample consisted of naive CXCR3+ CD8+ T cells from blood. Specified subset: CD45RO-CCR7+CD27+CD95- naive CD8+ T cells expressing CXCR3 (TNR3+). This TCR was recovered from a human donor in good health. Some clones in this sample may be carry-over from other donors' samples. CDR3 region: CASSLDLPEQYF.